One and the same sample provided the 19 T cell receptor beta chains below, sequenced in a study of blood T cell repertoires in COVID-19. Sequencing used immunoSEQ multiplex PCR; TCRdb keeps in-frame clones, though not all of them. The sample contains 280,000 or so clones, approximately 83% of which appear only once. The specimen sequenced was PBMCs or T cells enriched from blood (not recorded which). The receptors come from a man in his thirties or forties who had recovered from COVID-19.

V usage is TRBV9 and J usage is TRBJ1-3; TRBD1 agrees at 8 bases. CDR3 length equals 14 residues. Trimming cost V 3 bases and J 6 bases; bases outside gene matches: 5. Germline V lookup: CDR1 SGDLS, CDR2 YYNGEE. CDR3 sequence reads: CASSALQGENTIYF. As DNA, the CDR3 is TGTGCCAGCAGCGCCTTACAGGGGGAAAACACCATATATTTT.

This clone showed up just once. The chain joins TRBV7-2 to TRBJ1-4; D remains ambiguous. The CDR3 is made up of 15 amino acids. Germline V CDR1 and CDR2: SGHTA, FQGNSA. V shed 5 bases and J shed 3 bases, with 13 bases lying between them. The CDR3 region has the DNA TGTGCCAGCAGCAGAACCGGGAACCCTAATGAAAAACTGTTTTTT. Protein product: CASSRTGNPNEKLFF.

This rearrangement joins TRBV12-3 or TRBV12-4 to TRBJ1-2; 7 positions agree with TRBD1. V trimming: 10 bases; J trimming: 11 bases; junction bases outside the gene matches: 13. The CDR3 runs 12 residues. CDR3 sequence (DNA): TGTGCCACCCAGTTGGGGACAGTAAGGTACACCTTC. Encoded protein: CATQLGTVRYTF.

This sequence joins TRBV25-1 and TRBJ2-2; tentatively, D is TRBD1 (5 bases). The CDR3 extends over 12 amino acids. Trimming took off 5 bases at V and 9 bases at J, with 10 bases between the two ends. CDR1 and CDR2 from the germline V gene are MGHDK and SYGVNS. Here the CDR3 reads CASSRQSRELFF. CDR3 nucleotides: TGTGCCAGCAGTCGACAGTCCCGGGAGCTGTTTTTT.

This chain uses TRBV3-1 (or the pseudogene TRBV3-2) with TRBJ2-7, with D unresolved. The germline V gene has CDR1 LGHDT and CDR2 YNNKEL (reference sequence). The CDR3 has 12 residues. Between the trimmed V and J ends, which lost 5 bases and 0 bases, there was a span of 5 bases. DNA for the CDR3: TGTGCCAGCAGCTTCAGCTCCTACGAGCAGTACTTC. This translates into CASSFSSYEQYF.

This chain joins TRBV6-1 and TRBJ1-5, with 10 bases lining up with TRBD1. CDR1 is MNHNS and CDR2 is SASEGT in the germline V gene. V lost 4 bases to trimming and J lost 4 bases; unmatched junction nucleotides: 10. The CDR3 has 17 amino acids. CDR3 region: CASSASLLGQGNQPQHF. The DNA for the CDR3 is TGTGCCAGCAGTGCAAGCCTGCTGGGACAGGGGAATCAGCCCCAGCATTTT.

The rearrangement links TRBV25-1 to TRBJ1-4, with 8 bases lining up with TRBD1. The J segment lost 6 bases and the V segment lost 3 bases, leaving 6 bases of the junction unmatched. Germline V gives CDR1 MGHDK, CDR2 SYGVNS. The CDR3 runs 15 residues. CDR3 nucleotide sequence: TGTGCCAGCAGTGATGACAGGGGCCCTTATGAAAAACTGTTTTTT. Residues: CASSDDRGPYEKLFF.

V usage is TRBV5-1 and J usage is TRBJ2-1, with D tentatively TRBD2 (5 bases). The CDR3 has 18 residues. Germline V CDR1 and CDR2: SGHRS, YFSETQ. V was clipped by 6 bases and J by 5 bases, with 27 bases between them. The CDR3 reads CASMGSTSGLWPDNEQFF. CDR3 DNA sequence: TGCGCCAGCATGGGCAGTACGAGCGGTTTATGGCCCGACAATGAGCAGTTCTTC.

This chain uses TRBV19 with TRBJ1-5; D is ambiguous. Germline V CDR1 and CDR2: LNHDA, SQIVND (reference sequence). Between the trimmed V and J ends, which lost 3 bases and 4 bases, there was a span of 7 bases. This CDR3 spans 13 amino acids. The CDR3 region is CASSMGSNQPQHF. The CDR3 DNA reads TGTGCCAGTAGTATGGGCAGTAATCAGCCCCAGCATTTT.

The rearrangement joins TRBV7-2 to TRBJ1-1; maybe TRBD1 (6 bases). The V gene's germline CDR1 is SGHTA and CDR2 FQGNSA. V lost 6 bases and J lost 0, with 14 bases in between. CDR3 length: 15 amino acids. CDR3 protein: CASSLTGQLNTEAFF. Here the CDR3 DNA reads TGTGCCAGCAGTTTGACTGGACAGTTGAACACTGAAGCTTTCTTT.

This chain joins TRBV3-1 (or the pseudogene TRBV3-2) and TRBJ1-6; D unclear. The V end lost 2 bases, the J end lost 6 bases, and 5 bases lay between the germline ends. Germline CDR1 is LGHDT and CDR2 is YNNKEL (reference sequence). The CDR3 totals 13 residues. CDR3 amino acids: CASSQISNSPLHF. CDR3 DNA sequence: TGTGCCAGCAGCCAAATCAGTAATTCACCCCTCCACTTT.

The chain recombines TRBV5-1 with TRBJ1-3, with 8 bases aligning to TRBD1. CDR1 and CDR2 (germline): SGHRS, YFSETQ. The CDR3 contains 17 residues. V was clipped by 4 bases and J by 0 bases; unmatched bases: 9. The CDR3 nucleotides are TGCGCCAGCAGCGAAGGACAGGGCCAGGTCTCTGGAAACACCATATATTTT. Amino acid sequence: CASSEGQGQVSGNTIYF.

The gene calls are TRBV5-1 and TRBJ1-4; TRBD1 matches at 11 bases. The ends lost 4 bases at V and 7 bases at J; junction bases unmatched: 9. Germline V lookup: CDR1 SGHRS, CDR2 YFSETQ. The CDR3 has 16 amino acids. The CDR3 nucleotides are TGCGCCAGCAGCCCCGGGATCGGGACAGGGGGTGAAAAACTGTTTTTT. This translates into CASSPGIGTGGEKLFF.

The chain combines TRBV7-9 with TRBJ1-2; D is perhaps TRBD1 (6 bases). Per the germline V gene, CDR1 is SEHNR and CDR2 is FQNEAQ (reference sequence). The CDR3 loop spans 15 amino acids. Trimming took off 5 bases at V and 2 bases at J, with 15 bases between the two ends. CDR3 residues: CASSPRWTDNYGYTF. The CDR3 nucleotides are TGTGCCAGCAGCCCCCGATGGACAGACAACTATGGCTACACCTTC.

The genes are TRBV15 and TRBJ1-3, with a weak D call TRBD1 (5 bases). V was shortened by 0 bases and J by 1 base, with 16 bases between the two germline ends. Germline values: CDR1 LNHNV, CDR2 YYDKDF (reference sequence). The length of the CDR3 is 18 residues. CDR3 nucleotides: TGTGCCACCAGCAGAGATCTCCCCCCGACAGCATCTGGAAACACCATATATTTT. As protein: CATSRDLPPTASGNTIYF.

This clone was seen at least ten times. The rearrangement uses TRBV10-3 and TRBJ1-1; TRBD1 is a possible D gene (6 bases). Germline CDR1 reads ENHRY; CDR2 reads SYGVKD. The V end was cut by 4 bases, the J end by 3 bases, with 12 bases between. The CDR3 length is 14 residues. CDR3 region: CAISGKGVDTEAFF. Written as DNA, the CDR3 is TGTGCCATCAGTGGAAAGGGGGTGGACACTGAAGCTTTCTTT.

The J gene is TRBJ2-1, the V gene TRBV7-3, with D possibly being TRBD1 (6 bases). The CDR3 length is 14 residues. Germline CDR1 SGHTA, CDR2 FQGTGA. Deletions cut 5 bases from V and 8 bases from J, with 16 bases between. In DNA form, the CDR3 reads TGTGCCAGCAGCGGCAGGGGCGCTAAGGATGAGCAGTTCTTC. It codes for CASSGRGAKDEQFF.

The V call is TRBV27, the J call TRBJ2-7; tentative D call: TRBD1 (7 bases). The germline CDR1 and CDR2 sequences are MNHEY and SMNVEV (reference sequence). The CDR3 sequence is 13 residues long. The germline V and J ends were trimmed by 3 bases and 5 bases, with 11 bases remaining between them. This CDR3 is CASSLEGAHEQYF. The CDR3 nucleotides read TGTGCCAGCAGTTTGGAGGGGGCCCACGAGCAGTACTTC.

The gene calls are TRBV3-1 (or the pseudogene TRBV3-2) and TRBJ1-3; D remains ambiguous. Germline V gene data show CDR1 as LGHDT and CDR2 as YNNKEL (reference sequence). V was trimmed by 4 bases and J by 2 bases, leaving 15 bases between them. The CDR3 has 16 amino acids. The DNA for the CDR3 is TGTGCCAGCAGCCGCTTAAGCCGGGGTCCTGGAAACACCATATATTTT. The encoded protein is CASSRLSRGPGNTIYF.